The T cell receptor beta chain under discussion was sequenced for a study of graft-versus-host responses after intestinal transplantation. On this clone: Its target is unknown.

This CDR3 comprises 16 residues. V shed 3 bases and J shed 1 base, with 13 bases lying between them. The germline V gene encodes CDR1 PRHDT and CDR2 FYEKMQ (reference sequence). Libraries were prepared by immunoSEQ multiplex PCR; TCRdb keeps only in-frame clonotypes and omits some of them. The sample records 60,000 to 65,000 clones, over 90% being singletons. Sequencing was performed on unstimulated CD8+ T cells sorted from spleen or lymph node cells, taken before transplant. The genes are TRBV13 and TRBJ2-4; TRBD1 is a possible D gene (6 bases). The receptor comes from a human donor who was the organ donor for an intestinal transplant. Here the CDR3 reads CASSFTLQGAKNIQYF. CDR3 nucleotides: TGTGCCAGCAGCTTTACTCTACAGGGTGCCAAAAACATTCAGTACTTC. Using reference TRBV13 and TRBJ2-4 for the parts outside the CDR3, the full variable domain is AAGVIQSPRHLIKEKRETATLKCYPIPRHDTVYWYQQGPGQDPQFLISFYEKMQSDKGSIPDRFSAQQFSDYHSELNMSSLELGDSALYFCASSFTLQGAKNIQYFGAGTRLSVL.